What follows are 28 T cell receptor beta chains derived from one specimen sequenced in a study of blood T cell repertoires in COVID-19. Sequencing was performed with immunoSEQ multiplex PCR; in TCRdb, only in-frame clones are kept and a portion is missing. The table has roughly 150,000 clones, around 87% seen once; the top ten hold 2% to 3%. Sequenced input: peripheral blood. The receptor set was obtained from a woman older than 75 with COVID-19, enrolled during active disease.

The V gene is TRBV6-6, the J gene TRBJ2-2, with a possible D match to TRBD2 (6 bases). The CDR3 extends over 14 amino acids. Trimming stripped 10 bases from V and 2 bases from J, with 14 bases between. Germline assignment: CDR1 MNHNY and CDR2 SVGAGI (reference sequence). The CDR3 sequence is CATQPGLNTGELFF. CDR3 DNA sequence: TGTGCCACACAACCGGGACTCAACACCGGGGAGCTGTTTTTT.

The table lists this clone with a count of one. The junction shows a germline mismatch at one end, possibly a read error. The chain is built from TRBV7-7 and TRBJ2-5; perhaps TRBD1 as D (6 bases). CDR3 length: 15 residues. Germline V gene sequence: CDR1 SSHAT, CDR2 FNYEAQ (reference sequence). CDR3 coding DNA: TGTGCTAGCAGCTTAATGCCGGGACAACAAGAGACCCAGTACTTC. It encodes CASSLMPGQQETQYF.

This clone has more than one count but fewer than ten. The rearrangement uses TRBV28 and TRBJ1-4, with D unclear. CDR3 length: 17 amino acids. Germline V gives CDR1 MDHEN, CDR2 SYDVKM. Trimming cost V 3 bases and J 1 base, with 15 bases left between them. This CDR3 is CASSLLSQRGTNEKLFF. As DNA, the CDR3 is TGTGCCAGCAGTTTGCTTAGCCAGCGGGGAACTAATGAAAAACTGTTTTTT.

This clone was observed a few times. The genes are TRBV10-2 and TRBJ2-2, with 8 positions matching TRBD2. V trimming: 10 bases; J trimming: 6 bases; junction bases outside the gene matches: 10. CDR1 WSHSY and CDR2 SAAADI come from the germline V gene. The length of the CDR3 is 14 residues. The CDR3 sequence: CATEERERAGELFF. The CDR3, as DNA: TGCGCCACCGAGGAGCGGGAGAGAGCCGGGGAGCTGTTTTTT.

The CDR3 nucleotides are TGTGCCAGCAGAATCCGACAGCTGAACACTGAAGCTTTCTTT. Its protein product is CASRIRQLNTEAFF. This chain connects TRBV6-5 to TRBJ1-1; possibly TRBD1 for D (5 bases). Germline V gene sequence: CDR1 MNHEY, CDR2 SVGAGI. This CDR3 is built from 14 residues. With 6 bases removed from V and 0 bases from J, the gap between germline ends came to 11 bases.

V usage is TRBV28 and J usage is TRBJ1-6; TRBD1 is a possible D gene (6 bases). Germline assignment: CDR1 MDHEN and CDR2 SYDVKM. V was shortened by 9 bases and J by 7 bases, with 16 bases between the two germline ends. CDR3 length: 14 amino acids. The CDR3 sequence is CASSGGQGNSPLHF. In DNA, the CDR3 is TGTGCCAGTTCCGGGGGGCAGGGGAATTCACCCCTCCACTTT.

The V and J genes are TRBV28 and TRBJ2-7, with 11 bases that match TRBD2. The germline V gene encodes CDR1 MDHEN and CDR2 SYDVKM. Germline trimming cut 6 bases from V and 7 bases from J; bases unmatched to any gene: 8. The CDR3 runs 14 residues. The CDR3 reads CASRNSGRAEEQYF. The CDR3 nucleotides are TGTGCCAGCAGGAATAGCGGGAGGGCTGAGGAGCAGTACTTC.

The rearrangement joins TRBV7-2 to TRBJ2-1, with D perhaps matching TRBD2 (5 bases). Trimming removed 4 bases at V and 8 bases at J, with 6 bases between. The germline gives CDR1 SGHTA, CDR2 FQGNSA. CDR3 length equals 11 residues. The CDR3 nucleotides read TGTGCCAGCAGCTCTAGCTATGAGCAGTTCTTC. This codes for CASSSSYEQFF. Filled out from reference TRBV7-2 and TRBJ2-1, the complete variable domain reads GAGVSQSPSNKVTEKGKDVELRCDPISGHTALYWYRQSLGQGLEFLIYFQGNSAPDKSGLPSDRFSAERTGGSVSTLTIQRTQQEDSAVYLCASSSSYEQFFGPGTRLTVL.

This clone turned up a few times. This chain links TRBV3-1 (or the pseudogene TRBV3-2) with TRBJ2-5; a weak D match, TRBD2 (5 bases). The CDR3 is 13 residues long. With 3 bases removed from V and 5 bases from J, the gap between germline ends came to 10 bases. Germline values: CDR1 LGHDT, CDR2 YNNKEL (reference sequence). In DNA, the CDR3 is TGTGCCAGCAGCCACCGGGATGGGGAGACCCAGTACTTC. Its protein is CASSHRDGETQYF.

The CDR3 spells CASSLRAGLAGHNEQFF. The CDR3, as DNA: TGCGCCAGCAGCTTGCGGGCGGGACTAGCGGGGCACAATGAGCAGTTCTTC. The chain has TRBV5-1 and TRBJ2-1; 13 bases are a match to TRBD2. J lost 5 bases, V lost 1 base, and 6 bases had no gene match. CDR3 length: 17 amino acids. The germline V gene encodes CDR1 SGHRS and CDR2 YFSETQ.

This chain joins TRBV15 and TRBJ1-5, with D possibly being TRBD1 (5 bases). With 2 bases removed from V and 4 bases from J, the gap between germline ends came to 12 bases. CDR1 and CDR2 (germline): LNHNV, YYDKDF (reference sequence). CDR3 length equals 15 residues. In DNA, the CDR3 is TGTGCCACCAGCAGACGACAGCAGAGGAATCAGCCCCAGCATTTT. Its translation is CATSRRQQRNQPQHF.

V gene TRBV28 combines with J gene TRBJ2-4; TRBD2 aligns across 8 bases. Germline V gene data show CDR1 as MDHEN and CDR2 as SYDVKM. The CDR3 loop spans 15 amino acids. Germline trimming cut 6 bases from V and 7 bases from J; bases unmatched to any gene: 11. DNA for the CDR3: TGTGCCAGCAGCATAACCGGGAGGGCCTGGAACATTCAGTACTTC. It codes for CASSITGRAWNIQYF.

This clone was counted a single time. V and J are TRBV9 and TRBJ1-2; a possible D gene is TRBD1 (5 bases). The germline V and J ends were trimmed by 4 bases and 4 bases, with 11 bases remaining between them. In germline, CDR1 is SGDLS, CDR2 YYNGEE. The length of the CDR3 is 13 residues. The CDR3 coding sequence is TGTGCCAGCAGCCGGGGGGAGATCTATGGCTACACCTTC. Its translation is CASSRGEIYGYTF.

The CDR3 here is CASRRGGVEKAFF. CDR3 in DNA: TGTGCCAGCCGCCGGGGGGGTGTGGAAAAAGCTTTCTTT. The chain combines TRBV27 with TRBJ1-1; the D gene is possibly TRBD1 (5 bases). Trimming cost V 8 bases and J 9 bases, with 19 bases left between them. CDR1 is MNHEY and CDR2 is SMNVEV in the germline V gene (reference sequence). The CDR3 spans 13 residues.

The chain carries TRBV10-1 and TRBJ1-1, with D perhaps TRBD1 (6 bases). Per the germline V gene, CDR1 is WNHNN and CDR2 is SYGVQD (reference sequence). The CDR3 loop spans 13 amino acids. V was shortened by 8 bases and J by 2 bases, with 12 bases between the two germline ends. CDR3 bases: TGCGCCAGCCCTACGGACAGCAACACTGAAGCTTTCTTT. It codes for CASPTDSNTEAFF.

A single count supports this clone. In DNA form, the CDR3 reads TGTGCCAGCATGAATGAGATGACGAACACCGGGGAGCTGTTTTTT. This translates into CASMNEMTNTGELFF. The chain recombines TRBV28 with TRBJ2-2, with unresolved D. Trimming shortened V by 7 bases and J by 0 bases, and 12 bases separated the two germline ends. Germline V gives CDR1 MDHEN, CDR2 SYDVKM. This CDR3 contains 15 residues.

In the case of this clone: Distinct nucleotide sequences in the sample also encode this CDR3. The V gene is TRBV5-1, the J gene TRBJ2-1; no firm D call. Deletions cut 3 bases from V and 1 base from J, with 14 bases between. This CDR3 has 16 residues. Germline lookup yields CDR1 SGHRS and CDR2 YFSETQ. The CDR3 protein is CASSSSGASSYNEQFF. Written as DNA, the CDR3 is TGCGCCAGCAGCTCCTCAGGTGCCTCTTCCTACAATGAGCAGTTCTTC.

The chain links TRBV6-1 to TRBJ2-5, with a possible D match to TRBD1 (5 bases). Germline assignment: CDR1 MNHNS and CDR2 SASEGT. This CDR3 has 13 residues. Trimming shortened V by 2 bases and J by 4 bases, and 8 bases separated the two germline ends. CDR3 sequence reads: CASSESRVETQYF. The CDR3 DNA reads TGTGCCAGCAGTGAATCCAGGGTAGAGACCCAGTACTTC.

The chain is built from TRBV9 and TRBJ1-3; D is uncertain. The germline V gene has CDR1 SGDLS and CDR2 YYNGEE. This CDR3 has 16 amino acids. Trimming removed 0 bases at V and 0 bases at J, with 10 bases between. The CDR3 reads CASSVGGQHSGNTIYF. The DNA for the CDR3 is TGTGCCAGCAGCGTAGGAGGTCAGCACTCTGGAAACACCATATATTTT.

The rearrangement uses TRBV5-1 and TRBJ2-1; TRBD2 agrees at 12 bases. Germline CDR1 is SGHRS and CDR2 is YFSETQ. This CDR3 is built from 16 residues. Losses at the gene ends were 3 bases for V and 2 bases for J; bases not matched to a gene: 3. The CDR3 sequence is CASSYGLAGTYNEQFF. The CDR3 DNA reads as TGCGCCAGCAGCTATGGACTAGCGGGGACCTACAATGAGCAGTTCTTC.

The chain combines TRBV4-1 with TRBJ2-5; 7 nucleotides match TRBD2. Germline V CDR1 and CDR2: MGHRA, YSYEKL. The V segment lost 0 bases and the J segment 7 bases; nucleotides outside the gene matches: 5. This CDR3 spans 14 amino acids. The CDR3 protein is CASSQDPGGRTQYF. CDR3 DNA: TGCGCCAGCAGCCAAGATCCGGGCGGGAGGACCCAGTACTTC.

This chain uses TRBV7-2 with TRBJ2-1, with TRBD2 as a possible D gene (6 bases). The CDR3 has 16 amino acids. Per germline, CDR1 SGHTA and CDR2 FQGNSA. Trimming removed 2 bases from V and 8 bases from J, with 19 bases in between. The DNA for the CDR3 is TGTGCCAGCAGCTTAAACGGAGGGGCAAATTCTGATGAGCAGTTCTTC. Amino acids: CASSLNGGANSDEQFF.

Here the CDR3 reads CASSQRQGTATNEKLFF. CDR3 DNA: TGTGCCAGCAGCCAGCGACAGGGGACAGCAACTAATGAAAAACTGTTTTTT. This chain joins TRBV14 and TRBJ1-4; TRBD1 matches 8 bases. V was clipped by 3 bases and J by 0 bases; unmatched bases: 6. In germline, CDR1 is SGHDN, CDR2 FVKESK. The CDR3 has 17 amino acids.

DNA of the CDR3: TGTGCCAGCAGTGAGTGGACAGGGTACGAGACCCAGTACTTC. Amino acid sequence: CASSEWTGYETQYF. The chain links TRBV2 to TRBJ2-5; 8 nucleotides match TRBD1. After removal of 3 bases from V and 5 bases from J, the junction contained 5 bases not matched to a gene. CDR1 is SNHLY, CDR2 FYNNEI, per germline. The length of the CDR3 is 14 residues. Full variable domain (outside the CDR3, taken from reference TRBV2 and TRBJ2-5): EPEVTQTPSHQVTQMGQEVILRCVPISNHLYFYWYRQILGQKVEFLVSFYNNEISEKSEIFDDQFSVERPDGSNFTLKIRSTKLEDSAMYFCASSEWTGYETQYFGPGTRLLVL.

The V call is TRBV27, the J call TRBJ2-7, with 11 positions matching TRBD2. V lost 4 bases, J lost 4 bases, and 9 bases stayed unmatched. This CDR3 has 16 residues. Germline CDR1 reads MNHEY; CDR2 reads SMNVEV (reference sequence). Here the CDR3 DNA reads TGTGCCAGCAGTTCCCCCGCCGGGACTAGCGGATACGAGCAGTACTTC. Its translation is CASSSPAGTSGYEQYF.

The chain joins TRBV19 to TRBJ1-3, with D perhaps matching TRBD1 (5 bases). CDR1 and CDR2 from the germline V gene are LNHDA and SQIVND (reference sequence). With 8 bases removed from V and 0 bases from J, the gap between germline ends came to 11 bases. CDR3 size: 14 residues. DNA for the CDR3: TGTGCCAGTCAGACAGTAAGCTCTGGAAACACCATATATTTT. This translates into CASQTVSSGNTIYF.

This clone has only one observation. The V and J genes are TRBV19 and TRBJ2-7, with 14 bases that match TRBD2. The CDR3 contains 18 residues. Germline CDR1 LNHDA, CDR2 SQIVND (reference sequence). With 5 bases clipped from V and 3 bases from J, the junction kept 12 bases outside the gene matches. CDR3 sequence: CASSSGGLAGGGGYEQYF. The CDR3 DNA reads TGTGCCAGTAGTTCCGGTGGACTAGCGGGAGGAGGGGGCTACGAGCAGTACTTC. The full variable domain, its missing parts supplied by reference TRBV19 and TRBJ2-7, is DGGITQSPKYLFRKEGQNVTLSCEQNLNHDAMYWYRQDPGQGLRLIYYSQIVNDFQKGDIAEGYSVSREKKESFPLTVTSAQKNPTAFYLCASSSGGLAGGGGYEQYFGPGTRLTVT.

This clone has more than one count but fewer than ten. This chain joins TRBV4-3 and TRBJ1-4, with 9 nucleotides matching TRBD1. With V trimmed by 2 bases and J by 8 bases, 15 bases remained unmatched. The CDR3 contains 18 residues. In germline, CDR1 is LGHNA, CDR2 YSLEER. The CDR3 region has the DNA TGCGCCAGCAGCCAAAACACAGGGGGCGCCTGGAGAGGGGAAAAACTGTTTTTT. Its translation: CASSQNTGGAWRGEKLFF.